This T cell receptor beta chain was observed in a study of cytomegalovirus exposure and HLA in healthy donors. General study findings and limits: Using the classifier, cytomegalovirus status was reportedly diagnosed with high specificity and sensitivity. Presence/absence analyses supposed approximately even sequencing depth among donors. Despite most TCR sequences being rare, some public TCRs occurred in many donors.

PCR amplification relied on 60 Vbeta primers (plus 13 Jbeta primers). Libraries were prepared by immunoSEQ multiplex PCR; TCRdb keeps only in-frame clonotypes and omits some of them. The table records 150,000 or so clones, about 80% of them present only once. Concerning this clone itself: What it binds is not known.

The CDR3 has 16 residues. After removal of 4 bases from V and 7 bases from J, the junction contained 5 bases not matched to a gene. The germline gives CDR1 LGHNA, CDR2 YNFKEQ. The clonotype comes from a man aged 35-49 years in good health and CMV-seropositive. Sequenced material: PBMCs. The chain links TRBV4-2 to TRBJ2-2; 14 bases align to TRBD2. The CDR3 loop is CASSRGLAGGIGELFF. The CDR3 nucleotides read TGTGCCAGCAGCCGAGGACTAGCGGGAGGAATCGGGGAGCTGTTTTTT.